The 19 T cell receptor beta chains below come from one sample, sequenced in a study of cytomegalovirus exposure and HLA in healthy donors. Generated by immunoSEQ multiplex PCR, the TCRdb table keeps only in-frame clones and is missing some. The sample yields some 130,000 clones, 89% seen once. The sample consisted of PBMCs. Every receptor here comes from a woman aged 18-29 years in good health and CMV-seronegative.

V is TRBV11-2 and J is TRBJ1-2; possible D gene TRBD1, 5 bases. Trimming removed 6 bases at V and 6 bases at J, with 11 bases between. The germline V gene encodes CDR1 SGHAT and CDR2 FQNNGV. The CDR3 contains 12 residues. This CDR3 is CASSQTVHGYTF. Written as DNA, the CDR3 is TGTGCCAGCAGTCAGACAGTTCATGGCTACACCTTC.

The CDR3 protein is CASSTTGALTDTQYF. CDR3 nucleotide sequence: TGTGCCAGCAGCACCACAGGGGCCCTCACAGATACGCAGTATTTT. The chain is built from TRBV9 and TRBJ2-3; 7 bases line up with TRBD1. Germline CDR1 is SGDLS and CDR2 is YYNGEE. CDR3 size: 15 residues. The trim removed 4 bases at V and 2 bases at J, leaving 7 bases unmatched.

The chain couples TRBV9 to TRBJ2-1; 15 bases line up with TRBD2. There are 17 residues in the CDR3. The ends lost 3 bases at V and 4 bases at J; junction bases unmatched: 5. Per the germline V gene, CDR1 is SGDLS and CDR2 is YYNGEE. CDR3 bases: TGTGCCAGCAGCGAGGGGACTAGCGGGGGGTCTTACAATGAGCAGTTCTTC. It encodes CASSEGTSGGSYNEQFF.

This chain connects TRBV9 to TRBJ2-1; D uncertain. The CDR3 consists of 16 residues. Germline V gene data show CDR1 as SGDLS and CDR2 as YYNGEE. Trimming left V 0 bases short and J 5 bases short, with 15 bases between. DNA of the CDR3: TGTGCCAGCAGCGTAGGTGGTGTTGAGATGAACAATGAGCAGTTCTTC. Protein product: CASSVGGVEMNNEQFF.

The CDR3 sequence: CASTPRQGASYEQYF. Here the CDR3 DNA reads TGTGCCAGCACCCCCCGACAGGGGGCATCCTACGAGCAGTACTTC. The rearrangement links TRBV6-5 to TRBJ2-7; 10 bases agree with TRBD1. There are 15 residues in the CDR3. CDR1 MNHEY and CDR2 SVGAGI come from the germline V gene. Trimming cost V 7 bases and J 1 base; bases outside gene matches: 7.

This chain links TRBV18 with TRBJ1-4, with D unclear. V lost 0 bases and J lost 4, with 6 bases in between. Germline loops: CDR1 KGHSH, CDR2 LQKENI. CDR3 length: 14 amino acids. DNA of the CDR3: TGTGCCAGCTCACCACCGAACAGTAATGAAAAACTGTTTTTT. This encodes CASSPPNSNEKLFF.

This clone was counted a single time. The V call is TRBV4-1, the J call TRBJ1-2; possible D gene TRBD1, 5 bases. Germline V gene lookup returns CDR1 MGHRA and CDR2 YSYEKL. The ends were cut back, 3 bases at V and 0 bases at J, with 26 bases in the middle. This CDR3 spans 20 amino acids. The CDR3 nucleotides read TGCGCCAGCAGCCACACGTCCCCCTCCGGGTGGGGCCGAACTAACTATGGCTACACCTTC. Amino acid sequence: CASSHTSPSGWGRTNYGYTF.

This clone was seen only once. The chain has TRBV27 and TRBJ2-1; the match to TRBD1 covers 10 bases. This CDR3 has 12 residues. Germline V lookup: CDR1 MNHEY, CDR2 SMNVEV (reference sequence). After removal of 8 bases from V and 14 bases from J, the junction contained 9 bases not matched to a gene. The CDR3 region is CASRLRTGGEFF. CDR3 coding DNA: TGTGCCAGCCGATTGAGGACAGGGGGAGAGTTCTTC.

This clone was counted once. This chain joins TRBV5-1 and TRBJ2-7; TRBD1 agrees at 7 bases. This CDR3 spans 14 amino acids. Per germline, CDR1 SGHRS and CDR2 YFSETQ. The trim removed 4 bases at V and 3 bases at J, leaving 7 bases unmatched. Here the CDR3 DNA reads TGCGCCAGCAGCCAACCAGACAGGGTCTACGAGCAGTACTTC. Translating gives CASSQPDRVYEQYF.

The V and J genes are TRBV19 and TRBJ1-5, with a weak D call TRBD1 (5 bases). V was trimmed by 6 bases and J by 6 bases, leaving 12 bases between them. Germline CDR1 and CDR2: LNHDA and SQIVND (reference sequence). The CDR3 is 13 amino acids. CDR3 in amino acids: CASRGLRGQPQHF. The CDR3 DNA reads TGTGCCAGTAGAGGGCTTAGGGGTCAGCCCCAGCATTTT.

The genes are TRBV4-1 and TRBJ1-2; D uncertain. This CDR3 has 16 residues. V dropped 0 bases and J dropped 4 bases, with 15 bases sitting between them. The V gene's germline CDR1 is MGHRA and CDR2 YSYEKL. The CDR3 region has the DNA TGCGCCAGCAGCCAAGACCCCCAATACAGCGGCTATGGCTACACCTTC. Its translation is CASSQDPQYSGYGYTF.

The chain couples TRBV2 to TRBJ1-5; D gene unclear. The CDR3 runs 13 residues. CDR1 is SNHLY and CDR2 is FYNNEI in the germline V gene. With 7 bases removed from V and 4 bases from J, the gap between germline ends came to 11 bases. The CDR3 loop is CASNTGTNQPQHF. CDR3 coding DNA: TGTGCCAGCAACACGGGAACAAATCAGCCCCAGCATTTT.

This clone came up once. V is TRBV18 and J is TRBJ1-2; TRBD1 matches at 11 bases. J was trimmed by 4 bases and V by 5 bases; bases with no gene match: 9. Germline V gene data show CDR1 as KGHSH and CDR2 as LQKENI. CDR3 size: 16 residues. For the CDR3, the DNA is TGTGCCAGCTCATCGGACAGGGGGCTTCTAAGCTATGGCTACACCTTC. Its protein product is CASSSDRGLLSYGYTF.

There are a few counts of this clone. The J gene is TRBJ1-2, the V gene TRBV7-2; D unclear. CDR1 SGHTA and CDR2 FQGNSA come from the germline V gene. V was clipped by 5 bases and J by 4 bases, with 20 bases between them. This CDR3 comprises 16 residues. The CDR3 sequence is CASSPVGDGSFYGYTF. CDR3 nucleotide sequence: TGTGCCAGCAGCCCCGTGGGCGATGGCAGCTTCTATGGCTACACCTTC.

The genes are TRBV7-9 and TRBJ1-4, with 7 bases matching TRBD1. The CDR3 is made up of 15 amino acids. V shed 5 bases and J 7 bases; nucleotides not matched to a gene: 10. Germline values: CDR1 SEHNR, CDR2 FQNEAQ (reference sequence). CDR3 residues: CASSPQGGLGEKLFF. CDR3 coding DNA: TGTGCCAGCAGCCCGCAGGGGGGCTTGGGTGAAAAACTGTTTTTT.

The chain recombines TRBV5-1 with TRBJ2-1; D is perhaps TRBD2 (6 bases). Trimming pared 0 bases from V and 6 bases from J, leaving 10 bases between. The CDR3 loop spans 14 amino acids. Germline CDR1 is SGHRS and CDR2 is YFSETQ. CDR3 protein: CASSLGREVNEQFF. The CDR3 nucleotides read TGCGCCAGCAGCTTGGGCAGGGAGGTCAATGAGCAGTTCTTC.

This clone was recorded only once. The rearrangement links TRBV5-4 to TRBJ2-5, with D tentatively TRBD2 (6 bases). CDR1 is SGHNT and CDR2 is YYREEE in the germline V gene (reference sequence). CDR3 length equals 14 residues. Deletions cut 0 bases from V and 5 bases from J, with 11 bases between. The CDR3 DNA reads as TGTGCCAGCAGCTTGGCCTCGGGGAGGGAGACCCAGTACTTC. Protein product: CASSLASGRETQYF.

This sequence joins TRBV27 and TRBJ1-1, with D tentatively TRBD1 (6 bases). CDR3 size: 14 residues. Germline-derived CDR1 and CDR2 are MNHEY and SMNVEV (reference sequence). The germline V and J ends were trimmed by 6 bases and 3 bases, with 14 bases remaining between them. Here the CDR3 reads CASRPGTKDTEAFF. Written as DNA, the CDR3 is TGTGCCAGCAGACCCGGGACAAAGGACACTGAAGCTTTCTTT.

The chain links TRBV15 to TRBJ2-5, with 9 bases that match TRBD2. The CDR3 has 16 residues. Per germline, CDR1 LNHNV and CDR2 YYDKDF (reference sequence). V was clipped by 0 bases and J by 4 bases; unmatched bases: 6. CDR3 coding DNA: TGTGCCACCAGCAGAGATGGTGGGACTAGCCGAGAGACCCAGTACTTC. The encoded protein is CATSRDGGTSRETQYF.